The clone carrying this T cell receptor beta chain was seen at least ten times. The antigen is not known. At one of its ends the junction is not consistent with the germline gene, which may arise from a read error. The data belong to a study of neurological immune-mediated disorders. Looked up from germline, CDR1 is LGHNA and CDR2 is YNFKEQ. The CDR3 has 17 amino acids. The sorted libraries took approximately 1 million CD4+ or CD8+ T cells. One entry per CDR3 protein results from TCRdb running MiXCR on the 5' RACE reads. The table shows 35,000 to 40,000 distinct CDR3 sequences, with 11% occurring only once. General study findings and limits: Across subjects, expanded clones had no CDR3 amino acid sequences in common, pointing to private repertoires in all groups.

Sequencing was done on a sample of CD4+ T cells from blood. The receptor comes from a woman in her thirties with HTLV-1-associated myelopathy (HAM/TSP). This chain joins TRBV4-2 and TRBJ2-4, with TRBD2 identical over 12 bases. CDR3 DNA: TGTGTCAGCAGCCAAGAGGCTAGCGGGGGGGGCAAAAACATTCAGTACTTC. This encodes CVSSQEASGGGKNIQYF.